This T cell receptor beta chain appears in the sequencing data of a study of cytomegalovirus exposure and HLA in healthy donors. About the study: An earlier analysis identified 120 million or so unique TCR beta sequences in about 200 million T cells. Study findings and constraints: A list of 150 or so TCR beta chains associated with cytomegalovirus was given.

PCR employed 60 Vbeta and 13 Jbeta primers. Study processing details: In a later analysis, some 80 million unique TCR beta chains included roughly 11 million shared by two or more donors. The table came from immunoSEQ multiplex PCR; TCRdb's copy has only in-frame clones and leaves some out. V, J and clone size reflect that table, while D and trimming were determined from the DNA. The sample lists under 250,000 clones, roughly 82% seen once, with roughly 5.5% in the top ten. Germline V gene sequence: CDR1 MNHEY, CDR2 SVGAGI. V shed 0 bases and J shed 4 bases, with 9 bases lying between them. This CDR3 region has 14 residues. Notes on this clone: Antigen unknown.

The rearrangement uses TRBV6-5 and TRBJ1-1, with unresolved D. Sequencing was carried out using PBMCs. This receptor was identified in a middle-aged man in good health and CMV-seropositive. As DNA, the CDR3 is TGTGCCAGCAGTTACTCAGCGCAAGGCACTGAAGCTTTCTTT. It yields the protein CASSYSAQGTEAFF.